This paragraph covers one T cell receptor (beta chain) sequence. Its antigen is not known. Here immunoSEQ multiplex PCR was the method, and the copy in TCRdb shows in-frame clones only, minus some. Seen here are some 1 million clones, roughly 80% observed once, and the top ten hold approximately 1.5%. The data stem from a study of shared clonotypes between healthy human individuals. Overall study results and limits: Naive subsets, compared against memory subsets, generally had larger estimated richness values.

The V segment lost 6 bases and the J segment 5 bases; nucleotides outside the gene matches: 4. This CDR3 has 12 residues. CDR1 is ENHRY, CDR2 SYGVKD, per germline. The chain employs TRBV10-3 and TRBJ2-7; 7 nucleotides agree with TRBD1. This TCR derives from a man between 18 and 29 years old in good health. Input material: memory CD4+ T cells sorted from blood. Subset in this sample: CD45RA-negative fraction. The CDR3 sequence is CAIRTGVNEQYF. The DNA for the CDR3 is TGTGCCATCAGAACAGGGGTAAACGAGCAGTACTTC.